The 10 T cell receptor beta chains below all came from one sample that was sequenced in a study of cytomegalovirus exposure and HLA in healthy donors. Here immunoSEQ multiplex PCR was the method, and the copy in TCRdb shows in-frame clones only, minus some. The table shows about 220,000 clones, with around 90% occurring only once. What was sequenced was PBMCs. Receptors were obtained from a woman younger than 35 in good health and CMV-seronegative.

This clone was seen a single time. The rearrangement uses TRBV14 and TRBJ2-1; D call uncertain. CDR3 length: 14 residues. CDR1 SGHDN and CDR2 FVKESK come from the germline V gene. Trimming shortened V by 2 bases and J by 5 bases, and 10 bases separated the two germline ends. The CDR3 sequence: CASSQLDFNNEQFF. The DNA of the CDR3 is TGTGCCAGCAGCCAACTTGACTTTAACAATGAGCAGTTCTTC.

The rearrangement joins TRBV15 to TRBJ1-2, with D possibly TRBD1 on 6 matching bases. This CDR3 comprises 13 residues. Germline values: CDR1 LNHNV, CDR2 YYDKDF (reference sequence). V lost 5 bases and J 2 bases, leaving 9 bases between the germline ends. This CDR3 reads CATSPGENYGYTF. The DNA for the CDR3 is TGTGCCACCAGCCCAGGGGAAAACTATGGCTACACCTTC.

The chain has TRBV7-9 and TRBJ2-7, with TRBD1 as a possible D gene (6 bases). The germline V gene encodes CDR1 SEHNR and CDR2 FQNEAQ (reference sequence). Trimming removed 4 bases at V and 5 bases at J, with 27 bases between. The CDR3 covers 18 residues. The CDR3, as DNA: TGTGCCAGCAGCTCTCCTAGGCCAGGGGATTCGAAATTCCACGAGCAGTACTTC. Amino acid sequence: CASSSPRPGDSKFHEQYF. The variable domain in full, completed from reference TRBV7-9 and TRBJ2-7, reads DTGVSQNPRHKITKRGQNVTFRCDPISEHNRLYWYRQTLGQGPEFLTYFQNEAQLEKSRLLSDRFSAERPKGSFSTLEIQRTEQGDSAMYLCASSSPRPGDSKFHEQYFGPGTRLTVT.

The chain recombines TRBV15 with TRBJ2-5, with 8 bases identical to TRBD1. The CDR3 contains 15 residues. Germline values: CDR1 LNHNV, CDR2 YYDKDF (reference sequence). The ends lost 5 bases at V and 3 bases at J; junction bases unmatched: 8. Here the CDR3 reads CATSVGPDREETQYF. The CDR3 DNA is TGTGCCACCAGCGTGGGACCGGACAGGGAAGAGACCCAGTACTTC. Using reference TRBV15 and TRBJ2-5 for the parts outside the CDR3, the full variable domain is DAMVIQNPRYQVTQFGKPVTLSCSQTLNHNVMYWYQQKSSQAPKLLFHYYDKDFNNEADTPDNFQSRRPNTSFCFLDIRSPGLGDTAMYLCATSVGPDREETQYFGPGTRLLVL.

CDR3 bases: TGTGCCAGCACCAGAAACCAGAACACTGAAGCTTTCTTT. This sequence encodes CASTRNQNTEAFF. The chain couples TRBV6-6 to TRBJ1-1; D remains unclear. CDR1 MNHNY and CDR2 SVGAGI come from the germline V gene (reference sequence). The CDR3 covers 13 residues. V shed 7 bases and J shed 1 base, with 10 bases lying between them.

The chain employs TRBV10-3 and TRBJ2-1; the match to TRBD1 covers 7 bases. Looked up from germline, CDR1 is ENHRY and CDR2 is SYGVKD. With V trimmed by 6 bases and J by 2 bases, 4 bases remained unmatched. The CDR3 is 14 amino acids. In DNA, the CDR3 is TGTGCCATCAGACCAGGGGGAGCCTACAATGAGCAGTTCTTC. The encoded protein is CAIRPGGAYNEQFF.

The rearrangement joins TRBV5-5 to TRBJ1-3; D gene unclear. Germline values: CDR1 SGHKS, CDR2 YYEKEE (reference sequence). The V end lost 4 bases, the J end lost 0 bases, and 14 bases lay between the germline ends. This CDR3 has 16 residues. The CDR3 nucleotides read TGTGCCAGCAGCAGAGGGTGGAAGGGCTCTGGAAACACCATATATTTT. The encoded protein is CASSRGWKGSGNTIYF.

The chain has TRBV7-2 and TRBJ1-4; the D is unclear. Germline values: CDR1 SGHTA, CDR2 FQGNSA. Trimming removed 0 bases from V and 2 bases from J, with 13 bases in between. CDR3 length: 17 amino acids. The DNA for the CDR3 is TGTGCCAGCAGCTTAGCGCCCAGTCTCCCCACTAATGAAAAACTGTTTTTT. Its translation is CASSLAPSLPTNEKLFF. The variable domain in full, completed from reference TRBV7-2 and TRBJ1-4, reads GAGVSQSPSNKVTEKGKDVELRCDPISGHTALYWYRQSLGQGLEFLIYFQGNSAPDKSGLPSDRFSAERTGGSVSTLTIQRTQQEDSAVYLCASSLAPSLPTNEKLFFGSGTQLSVL.

This chain links TRBV9 with TRBJ1-5; no reliable D call. This CDR3 spans 14 amino acids. The germline V gene encodes CDR1 SGDLS and CDR2 YYNGEE. Trimming took 5 bases from V and 0 from J, leaving 9 bases between them. The CDR3 DNA sequence: TGTGCCAGCAGAGCGGACGATAGCAATCAGCCCCAGCATTTT. This codes for CASRADDSNQPQHF.

The rearrangement links TRBV18 to TRBJ2-5; TRBD1 matches at 8 bases. With V trimmed by 6 bases and J by 1 base, 4 bases remained unmatched. Germline V gives CDR1 KGHSH, CDR2 LQKENI. This CDR3 is 14 amino acids long. Here the CDR3 reads CASSSGTGQETQYF. The CDR3 DNA sequence: TGTGCCAGCTCCTCCGGGACAGGCCAAGAGACCCAGTACTTC.